The clone carrying this T cell receptor beta chain appeared many times. CDR1 and CDR2 from the germline V gene are ENHRY and SYGVKD. J was trimmed by 3 bases and V by 8 bases; bases with no gene match: 16. The CDR3 spans 17 residues. This specimen comes from a study of identical twins. TCRdb itself ran the 5' RACE reads through MiXCR, one entry per CDR3 protein. The data hold hundreds of thousands of distinct CDR3 sequences, with about 20% observed a single time. The same sample was also used in a study of T cells expressing NK-cell markers. Turning to that study: In five to seven donors, dominant CD3+CD56+NKG2C+ clonotypes ranked among the top 10 CD8+ clonotypes.

The V and J genes are TRBV10-3 and TRBJ2-3; TRBD1 aligns across 8 bases. The specimen was PBMCs. The origin of this receptor is a woman aged 18 to 35 in good health. The CDR3 reads CAISGTGTTGATDTQYF. CDR3 in DNA: TGTGCCATCTCGGGGACAGGAACGACAGGGGCGACAGATACGCAGTATTTT.